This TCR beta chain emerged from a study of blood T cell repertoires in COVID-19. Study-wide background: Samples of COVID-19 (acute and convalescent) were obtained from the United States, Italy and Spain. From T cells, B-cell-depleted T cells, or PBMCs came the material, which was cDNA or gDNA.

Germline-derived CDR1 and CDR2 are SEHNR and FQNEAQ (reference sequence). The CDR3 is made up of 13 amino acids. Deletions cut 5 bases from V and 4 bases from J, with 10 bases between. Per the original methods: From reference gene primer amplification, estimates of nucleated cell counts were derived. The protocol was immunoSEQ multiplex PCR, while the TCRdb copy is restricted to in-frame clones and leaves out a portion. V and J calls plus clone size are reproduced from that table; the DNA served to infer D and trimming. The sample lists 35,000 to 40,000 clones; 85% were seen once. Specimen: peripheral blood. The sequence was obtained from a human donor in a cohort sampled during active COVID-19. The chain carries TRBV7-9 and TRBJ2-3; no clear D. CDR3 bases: TGTGCCAGCAGCCCTCGTCTCTCAGATACGCAGTATTTT. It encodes CASSPRLSDTQYF.